This T cell receptor (beta chain) was sequenced for a study of shared clonotypes between healthy human individuals. Turning to the study itself: CD4 naive cells filled three plates per donor, CD4 memory three, CD8 naive two and CD8 memory one.

Profiled with immunoSEQ multiplex PCR; TCRdb holds only in-frame clones, not every one. The sample records some 800,000 clones, around 92% being singletons. Study-wide findings and caveats: Across subsets, estimated richness was generally greater for naive than for memory populations. The study's rarefaction showed incomplete sorted-subset sequencing despite large depth.

Notes on this clone: Its antigen remains unidentified.

The naive CD8 population came from CD45RO-negative cells selected for CCR7, without terminally differentiated effector memory CD45RA+ cells. All donors were Caucasian adults living in Nashville, Tennessee. Sequencing used naive CD8+ T cells sorted from blood. The clonotype originates from a man aged 25 to 40 in good health.

CDR3: CASSAKRVINEQFF. CDR3 sequence (DNA): TGTGCCAGCAGTGCAAAGCGGGTCATAAATGAGCAGTTCTTC. The V and J genes are TRBV27 and TRBJ2-1; D may be TRBD2 (6 bases). The germline gives CDR1 MNHEY, CDR2 SMNVEV (reference sequence). The V end was cut by 5 bases, the J end by 7 bases, with 15 bases between. The CDR3 spans 14 residues.